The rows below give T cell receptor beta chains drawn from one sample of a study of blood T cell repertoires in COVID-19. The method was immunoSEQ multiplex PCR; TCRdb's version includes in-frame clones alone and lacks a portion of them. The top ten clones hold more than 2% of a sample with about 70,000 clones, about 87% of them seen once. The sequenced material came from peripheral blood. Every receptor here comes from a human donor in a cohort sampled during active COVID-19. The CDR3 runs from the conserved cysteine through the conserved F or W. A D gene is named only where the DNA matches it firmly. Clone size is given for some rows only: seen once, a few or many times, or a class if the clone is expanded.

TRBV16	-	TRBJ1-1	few	TGTGCCAGCAGCCAATTAAGGGAGACTGAAGCTTTCTTT	CASSQLRETEAFF
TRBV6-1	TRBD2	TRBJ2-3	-	TGTGCCAGCAGTGAACGAGCGGGGGGGGGCACAGATACGCAGTATTTT	CASSERAGGGTDTQYF
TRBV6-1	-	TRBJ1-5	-	TGTGCCAGCAGTGAATGGGCTCAGCCCCAGCATTTT	CASSEWAQPQHF
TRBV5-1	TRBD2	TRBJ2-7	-	TGCGCCAGCAGCCCCGGGGGGGGTTCTGACGAGCAGTACTTC	CASSPGGGSDEQYF
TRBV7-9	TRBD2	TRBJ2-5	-	TGTGCCAGCAGCTTCGCGGGGAGGGAAGAGACCCAGTACTTC	CASSFAGREETQYF
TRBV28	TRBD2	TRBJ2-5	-	TGTGCCAGCTTTCGTGGGACTAGCGGTTCGGAGACCCAGTACTTC	CASFRGTSGSETQYF
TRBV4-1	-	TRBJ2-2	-	TGCGCCAGCAGCCAAGACCATGGGGGACTGGGAGGTTGGGAGCTGTTTTTT	CASSQDHGGLGGWELFF
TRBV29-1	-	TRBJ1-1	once	TGCAGCGTTGGGCGGGGGAACACTGAAGCTTTCTTT	CSVGRGNTEAFF
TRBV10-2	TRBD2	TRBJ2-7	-	TGCGCCAGCAGTGCAGGGACTACGGCGTATGAAAGTGAGCAGTACTTC	CASSAGTTAYESEQYF
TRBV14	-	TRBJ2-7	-	TGTGCCAGCAGCCAAGACTTCAGCTACGAGCAGTACTTC	CASSQDFSYEQYF
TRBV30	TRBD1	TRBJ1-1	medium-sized	TGTGCCTGGAGTGTCCCGACAGGGTCCGCTTTCTTT	CAWSVPTGSAFF
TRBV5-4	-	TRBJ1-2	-	TGTGCCAGCACCGTGGAAGGAGCTAACTATGGCTACACCTTC	CASTVEGANYGYTF
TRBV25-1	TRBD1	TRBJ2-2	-	TGTGCCAGCCGGGACAGGGGACCCGGGGAGCTGTTTTTT	CASRDRGPGELFF
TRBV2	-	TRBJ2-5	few	TGTGCCAGCAGTGATGGCCAGGGGAGTGGAGAGACCCAGTACTTC	CASSDGQGSGETQYF
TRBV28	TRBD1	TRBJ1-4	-	TGTGCCAGCAGTTCCCTGAGGGGACAGTTTAATGAAAAACTGTTTTTT	CASSSLRGQFNEKLFF
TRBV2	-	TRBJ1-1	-	TGTGCCAGCAGTGGTGGGGAAGGGGGCACTGAAGCTTTCTTT	CASSGGEGGTEAFF
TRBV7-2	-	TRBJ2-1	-	TGTGCCAGCAGCCTCACGGGGGAGGCTGGTGAGCAGTTCTTC	CASSLTGEAGEQFF
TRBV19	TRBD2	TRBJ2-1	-	TGTGCCAGTAGTATTGCGGGGGGGCCGCACAATGAGCAGTTCTTC	CASSIAGGPHNEQFF
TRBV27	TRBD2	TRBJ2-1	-	TGTGCCAGCAGTTTAGTCTCCCCGGGACTAAGCGACGATGAGCAGTTCTTC	CASSLVSPGLSDDEQFF
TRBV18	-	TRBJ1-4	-	TGTGCCAGCTCACCACGTCAGGGGAAGGGGCCAACTAATGAAAAACTGTTTTTT	CASSPRQGKGPTNEKLFF
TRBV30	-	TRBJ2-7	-	TGTGCCTGTCAGACTAGCTCCTACGAGCAGTACTTC	CACQTSSYEQYF
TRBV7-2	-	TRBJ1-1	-	TGTGCCAGCAGCTTAGGACGGACTACTTTCTTT	CASSLGRTTFF
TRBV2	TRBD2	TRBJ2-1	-	TGTGCCAGCACGTGGCTAGCGGGAGGCAATGAGCAGTTCTTC	CASTWLAGGNEQFF
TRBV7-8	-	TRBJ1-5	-	TGTGCCAGCAGCGAAGACACCCTTGGAAATCAGCCCCAGCATTTT	CASSEDTLGNQPQHF
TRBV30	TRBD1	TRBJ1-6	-	TGTGCCTGGATCCCGAAATCGGGACAGGGAAGCTCCTATAATTCACCCCTCCACTTT	CAWIPKSGQGSSYNSPLHF
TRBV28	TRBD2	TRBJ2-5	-	TGTGCCAGCAGTCCCTTCGCGGGGGGGCCGGGGGAGACCCAGTACTTC	CASSPFAGGPGETQYF
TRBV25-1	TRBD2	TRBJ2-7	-	TGTGCCAGCAGTGAATTGGGTGGGGGAGGGCCGAGCTACGAGCAGTACTTC	CASSELGGGGPSYEQYF
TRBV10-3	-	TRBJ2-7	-	TGTGCCATCAGTGAGTCGACGTCTAGCAGAGGCTACGAGCAGTACTTC	CAISESTSSRGYEQYF
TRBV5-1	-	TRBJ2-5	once	TGCGCCAGCAGCCAGAAAGAGACCCAGTACTTC	CASSQKETQYF
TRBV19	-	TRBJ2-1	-	TGTGCCAGTAGGGGACAAATCTCCTACAATGAGCAGTTCTTC	CASRGQISYNEQFF
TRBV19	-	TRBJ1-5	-	TGTGCCAGTAGTATAAGGGGTCGGGGGGCATGGCAGCCCCAGCATTTT	CASSIRGRGAWQPQHF
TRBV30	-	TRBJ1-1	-	TGTGCCTGGGGGGCACGCACTGAAGCTTTCTTT	CAWGARTEAFF
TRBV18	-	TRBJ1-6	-	TGTGCCAGCTCCCGGGACACCACTTCACCCCTCCACTTT	CASSRDTTSPLHF
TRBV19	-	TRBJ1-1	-	TGTGCAACTGTAGGACAGAAGAACACTGAAGCTTTCTTT	CATVGQKNTEAFF
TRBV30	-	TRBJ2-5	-	TGTGCCTGGAGGGAGTCGGGGGAGACCCAGTACTTC	CAWRESGETQYF
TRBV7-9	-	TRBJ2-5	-	TGTGCCAGCAGCTTATTATCGGGGAAAGAGACCCAGTACTTC	CASSLLSGKETQYF
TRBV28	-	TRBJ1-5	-	TGTGCCAGCAGTTTGGCAGGGATCGGCAATCAGCCCCAGCATTTT	CASSLAGIGNQPQHF
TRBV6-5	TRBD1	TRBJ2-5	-	TGTGCCAGCAGTTACACCGGGACAGGGGGCTTTGAGACCCAGTACTTC	CASSYTGTGGFETQYF
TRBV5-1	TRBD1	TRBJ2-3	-	TGCGCCAGCAGCTCTGGGGACAGGGTCCCTCTTACGCAGTATTTT	CASSSGDRVPLTQYF
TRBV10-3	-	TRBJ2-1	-	TGTGCCATCAGTGGGGTGCTTTCAGGGGAGCAGTTCTTC	CAISGVLSGEQFF
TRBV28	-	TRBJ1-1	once	TGTGCCAGCAGTTTATTGGGCTCGCGAGGGCCTGAAGCTTTCTTT	CASSLLGSRGPEAFF
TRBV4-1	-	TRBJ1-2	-	TGCGCCAGCAGCCAAGATGTTAGAGTAGTCGGCTACACCTTC	CASSQDVRVVGYTF
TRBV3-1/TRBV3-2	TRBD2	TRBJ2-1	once	TGTGCCAGCAGCCAAGAAGGACTAGCGATGGGAAGCTCCTACAATGAGCAGTTCTTC	CASSQEGLAMGSSYNEQFF
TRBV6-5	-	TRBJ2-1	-	TGTGCCGCATATGGGCCCACCTACAATGAGCAGTTCTTC	CAAYGPTYNEQFF
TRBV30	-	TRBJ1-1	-	TGTGCCTGGAGTGGCCAGGGGAACACTGAAGCTTTCTTT	CAWSGQGNTEAFF
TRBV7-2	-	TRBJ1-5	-	TGTGCCAGCAGCTTACGGGCCCGGGGGCCCCAGCATTTT	CASSLRARGPQHF
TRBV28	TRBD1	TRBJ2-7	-	TGTGCCAGCAGGTCCGCGGACAGGCTCTACGAGCAGTACTTC	CASRSADRLYEQYF
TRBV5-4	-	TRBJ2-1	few	TGTGCCAGCAGCCTGTTGCTAGCTCTCGGCGATGAGCAGTTCTTC	CASSLLLALGDEQFF
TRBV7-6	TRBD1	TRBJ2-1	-	TGTGCCAGCAGCTTAGCGCGGGACAGGGGTAATGGCAATGAGCAGTTCTTC	CASSLARDRGNGNEQFF
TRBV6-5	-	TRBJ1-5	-	TGTGCCAGCAGTTCCCGTTTCTATAGCAATCAGCCCCAGCATTTT	CASSSRFYSNQPQHF
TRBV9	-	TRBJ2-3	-	TGTGCCAGCAGCCCCCAGAAGCAGGCTCGCACAGATACGCAGTATTTT	CASSPQKQARTDTQYF
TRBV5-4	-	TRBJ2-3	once	TGTGCCAGCAGCTTGGCCGGCGGGATCGGTTCAGATACGCAGTATTTT	CASSLAGGIGSDTQYF
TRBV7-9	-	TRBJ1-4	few	TGTGCCAGCAGCTTAGGACACATACATGAAAAACTGTTTTTT	CASSLGHIHEKLFF
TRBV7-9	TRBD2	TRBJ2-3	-	TGTGCCAGCAGCTATGGGACTAGCAGGGATTTAGATACGCAGTATTTT	CASSYGTSRDLDTQYF
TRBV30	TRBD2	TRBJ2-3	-	TGTGCCTGGAGTCCGCTAGCGGGCCGCACAGATACGCAGTATTTT	CAWSPLAGRTDTQYF